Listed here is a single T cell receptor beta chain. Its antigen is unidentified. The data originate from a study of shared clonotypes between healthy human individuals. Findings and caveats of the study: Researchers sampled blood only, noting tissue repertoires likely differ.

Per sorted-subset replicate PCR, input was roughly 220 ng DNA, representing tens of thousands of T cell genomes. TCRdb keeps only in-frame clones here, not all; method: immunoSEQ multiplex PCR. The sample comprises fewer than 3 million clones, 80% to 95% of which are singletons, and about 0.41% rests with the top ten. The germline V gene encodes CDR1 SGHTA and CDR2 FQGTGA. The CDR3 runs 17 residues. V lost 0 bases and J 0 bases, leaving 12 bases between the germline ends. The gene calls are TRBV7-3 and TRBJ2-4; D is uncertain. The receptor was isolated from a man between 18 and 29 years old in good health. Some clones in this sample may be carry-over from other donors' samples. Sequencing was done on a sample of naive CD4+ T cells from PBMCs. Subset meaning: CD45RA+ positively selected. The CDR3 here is CASSLTSDPGAKNIQYF. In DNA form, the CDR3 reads TGTGCCAGCAGCTTAACGAGTGATCCGGGAGCCAAAAACATTCAGTACTTC.